The TCR beta chain under discussion was sequenced for a study of cytomegalovirus exposure and HLA in healthy donors. V dropped 5 bases and J dropped 4 bases, with 6 bases sitting between them. CDR3 length: 12 amino acids. Germline V gives CDR1 LNHDA, CDR2 SQIVND (reference sequence). PCR was performed using 60 Vbeta and 13 Jbeta primers. TCRdb's table, derived via immunoSEQ multiplex PCR, lists solely in-frame clones and lacks some. The table lists approximately 75,000 clones. The J gene is TRBJ2-1, the V gene TRBV19, with D unresolved. Sequencing input: PBMCs. This receptor was obtained from a boy aged 5-17 years in good health and CMV-seronegative. CDR3 loop: CASSQKYNEQFF. CDR3 nucleotides: TGTGCCAGTAGTCAGAAATACAATGAGCAGTTCTTC.